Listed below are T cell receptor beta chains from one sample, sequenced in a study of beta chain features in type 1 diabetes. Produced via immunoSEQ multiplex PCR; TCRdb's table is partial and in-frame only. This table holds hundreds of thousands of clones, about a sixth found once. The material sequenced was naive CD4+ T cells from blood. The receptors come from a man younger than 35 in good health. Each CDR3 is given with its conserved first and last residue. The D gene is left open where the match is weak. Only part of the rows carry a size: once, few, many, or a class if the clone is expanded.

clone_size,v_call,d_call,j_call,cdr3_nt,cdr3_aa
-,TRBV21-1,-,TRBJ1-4,TGTGCCAGCAGCGGACAGGGAGGGAATGAAAAACTGTTTTTT,CASSGQGGNEKLFF
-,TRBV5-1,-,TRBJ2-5,TGCGCCAGCAGCGCCGCACCAGGGGACCAAGAGACCCAGTACTTC,CASSAAPGDQETQYF
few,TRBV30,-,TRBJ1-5,TGTGCCTGGAGTGGAGGGGGAGGCAATCAGCCCCAGCATTTT,CAWSGGGGNQPQHF
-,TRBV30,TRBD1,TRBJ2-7,TGTGCCTGGATGCCACAGGGGAGCTACGAGCAGTACTTC,CAWMPQGSYEQYF
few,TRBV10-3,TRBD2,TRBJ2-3,TGTGCCACCGTGGGACTAGCGGGGGCATTGGATACGCAGTATTTT,CATVGLAGALDTQYF
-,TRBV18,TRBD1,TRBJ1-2,TGTGCCAGCTCACCGGGCTCTGACAGGGCCGGTGGCTACACCTTC,CASSPGSDRAGGYTF
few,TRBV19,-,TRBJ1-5,TGTGCCAGTCGGCTGGGGGTTTGGGGGCGCGACGTAATCTCAAATCAGCCCCAGCATTTT,CASRLGVWGRDVISNQPQHF
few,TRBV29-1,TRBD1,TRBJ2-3,TGCAGCGCCCAGGGACAGCGTAGCACAGATACGCAGTATTTT,CSAQGQRSTDTQYF
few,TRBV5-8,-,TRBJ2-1,TGTGCCAGCAGCTTGGCAGGGCTAGGCAATGAGCAGTTCTTC,CASSLAGLGNEQFF
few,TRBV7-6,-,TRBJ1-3,TGTGCCAGCAGCCCCGGGACCCAAGGAAACACCATATATTTT,CASSPGTQGNTIYF
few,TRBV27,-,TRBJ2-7,TGTGCCAGTCGATCCGGGACCCCCTACGGAGGCTACGAGCAGTACTTC,CASRSGTPYGGYEQYF
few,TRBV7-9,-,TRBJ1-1,TGTGCCAGCAGCTCCGACCGGACTTTGAACACTGAAGCTTTCTTT,CASSSDRTLNTEAFF
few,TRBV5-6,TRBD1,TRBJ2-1,TGTGCCAGCAGCCGTGGACAGGGGATAGCCTACAATGAGCAGTTCTTC,CASSRGQGIAYNEQFF
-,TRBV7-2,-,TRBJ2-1,TGTGCCAGCAGCTCCTTAGGGGCGAACTACAATGAGCAGTTCTTC,CASSSLGANYNEQFF
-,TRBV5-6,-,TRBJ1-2,TGTGCCAGCAGCTTGGACAGGGCCCATGGCTACACCTTC,CASSLDRAHGYTF
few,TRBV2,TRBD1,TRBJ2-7,TGTGCCAAGACCCAGGGACAGGGGAGTTACGAGCAGTACTTC,CAKTQGQGSYEQYF
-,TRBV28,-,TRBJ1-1,TGTGCCAGCAGTTCAACAGGTGGGGGTGGTACTGAAGCTTTCTTT,CASSSTGGGGTEAFF
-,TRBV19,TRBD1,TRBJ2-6,TGTGCCAGTGGGCAGGGGGCTGGGGCCAACGTCCTGACTTTC,CASGQGAGANVLTF
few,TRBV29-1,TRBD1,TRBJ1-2,TGCAGCATTCTCAGGGGGCTCGGGGAGGAAGGCTACACCTTC,CSILRGLGEEGYTF
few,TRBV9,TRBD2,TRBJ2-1,TGTGCCAGCAGCGGACTAGCGGGAGGGCCGTGGGAGCAGTTCTTC,CASSGLAGGPWEQFF
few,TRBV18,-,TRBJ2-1,TGTGCCAGCTCAGGGACCCTCTTATGGAATGAGCAGTTCTTC,CASSGTLLWNEQFF
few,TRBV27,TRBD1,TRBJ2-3,TGTGCCAGCAGTTGGGACAGGAGGTACACAGATACGCAGTATTTT,CASSWDRRYTDTQYF
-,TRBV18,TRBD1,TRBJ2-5,TGTGCCAGCTCACTTACCAAGGGGACAGAGGAGACCCAGTACTTC,CASSLTKGTEETQYF
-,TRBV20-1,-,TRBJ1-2,TGCAGTGCTAGGGGCGACTATGGCTACACCTTC,CSARGDYGYTF
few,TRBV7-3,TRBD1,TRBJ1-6,TGTGCCAGCAGCCCGACAGGGGGCGGTTCACCCCTCCACTTT,CASSPTGGGSPLHF
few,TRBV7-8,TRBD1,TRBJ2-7,TGTGCCAGCAGCTTTTGGGGTCCGGGACAGGTATACGAGCAGTACTTC,CASSFWGPGQVYEQYF